This TCR beta chain is from a study of PD-L1 blockade in urothelial cancer. Study background: The median T cell count in blood samples was 110,000 to 150,000.

Looked up from germline, CDR1 is SQVTM and CDR2 is ANQGSEA. The CDR3 is made up of 13 amino acids. Trimming pared 1 base from V and 5 bases from J, leaving 12 bases between. Sample time point: pretreatment peripheral blood. Assay used: immunoSEQ multiplex PCR; TCRdb lists only in-frame clones, some missing. The sample contains about 95,000 clones, more than 75% of which appear only once. The TCR originated in a man in his sixties with urothelial cancer. Sample: PBMCs, taken around atezolizumab (anti-PD-L1) treatment. V and J are TRBV29-1 and TRBJ2-7; D uncertain. CDR3 sequence: CSVEAPASHEQYF. CDR3 coding DNA: TGCAGCGTTGAAGCCCCAGCGTCCCACGAGCAGTACTTC.